The 28 T cell receptor beta chains listed next were all sequenced from one sample in a study of shared clonotypes between healthy human individuals. The protocol was immunoSEQ multiplex PCR, while the TCRdb copy is restricted to in-frame clones and leaves out a portion. The table shows approximately 350,000 clones, with approximately 97% occurring only once. The material sequenced was memory CD8+ T cells sorted from blood. Specified subset: CD45RO+ cells pooled with CCR7-negative TemRA cells. The receptors stem from a man between 25 and 39 years old in good health.

This sequence joins TRBV18 and TRBJ1-3; D uncertain. Germline V lookup: CDR1 KGHSH, CDR2 LQKENI. V dropped 3 bases and J dropped 0 bases, with 9 bases sitting between them. The CDR3 contains 15 residues. The CDR3, as DNA: TGTGCCAGCTCACCGGAGATGAGCTCTGGAAACACCATATATTTT. Translating gives CASSPEMSSGNTIYF.

V usage is TRBV11-2 and J usage is TRBJ2-1, with TRBD2 matching 7 bases. The V gene end was trimmed by 3 bases and the J gene end by 3 bases; junction bases not matched to a gene: 2. Germline lookup yields CDR1 SGHAT and CDR2 FQNNGV. The CDR3 totals 14 residues. CDR3 in amino acids: CASSLGLLYNEQFF. DNA of the CDR3: TGTGCCAGCAGCTTGGGACTACTCTACAATGAGCAGTTCTTC.

The chain recombines TRBV7-2 with TRBJ2-3, with TRBD1 as a possible D gene (6 bases). CDR1 is SGHTA and CDR2 is FQGNSA in the germline V gene. Deletions cut 4 bases from V and 1 base from J, with 6 bases between. CDR3 size: 13 residues. In DNA form, the CDR3 reads TGTGCCAGCAGCTGGACAGGCACAGATACGCAGTATTTT. Translated, it gives CASSWTGTDTQYF. The complete variable domain, with remaining parts taken from reference TRBV7-2 and TRBJ2-3, reads GAGVSQSPSNKVTEKGKDVELRCDPISGHTALYWYRQSLGQGLEFLIYFQGNSAPDKSGLPSDRFSAERTGGSVSTLTIQRTQQEDSAVYLCASSWTGTDTQYFGPGTRLTVL.

CDR3 nucleotides: TGTGCCAGCAGTTACGTGGGCCGTAGCTCCTACAATGAGCAGTTCTTC. It encodes CASSYVGRSSYNEQFF. This sequence joins TRBV6-6 and TRBJ2-1; D unresolved. This CDR3 has 16 residues. V was pared by 2 bases and J by 0 bases, with 11 bases between. CDR1 is MNHNY, CDR2 SVGAGI, per germline (reference sequence).

With regard to this clone: One end of the junction fails to match germline, which may point to a read error. The V call is TRBV7-7, the J call TRBJ1-1; maybe TRBD1 (6 bases). The CDR3 consists of 16 residues. Germline CDR1 reads SSHAT; CDR2 reads FNYEAQ (reference sequence). CDR3 protein: CASSLPGVRMNTEAFF. CDR3 coding DNA: TGTGCTAGCAGCTTACCAGGGGTTCGGATGAACACTGAAGCTTTCTTT.

V usage is TRBV30 and J usage is TRBJ1-2; D is uncertain. This CDR3 has 13 residues. Per germline, CDR1 GTSNPN and CDR2 SVGIG (reference sequence). V dropped 1 base and J dropped 5 bases, with 11 bases sitting between them. The CDR3 DNA follows: TGTGCCTGGAGTGCTAAGGACTTTTATGGCTACACCTTC. Amino acid sequence: CAWSAKDFYGYTF.

The chain joins TRBV6-6 to TRBJ2-7, with D perhaps TRBD1 (6 bases). This CDR3 contains 12 residues. Trimming cost V 8 bases and J 3 bases, with 11 bases left between them. Germline assignment: CDR1 MNHNY and CDR2 SVGAGI (reference sequence). The CDR3 sequence: CASGDISYEQYF. CDR3 in DNA: TGTGCCAGCGGGGACATAAGCTACGAGCAGTACTTC.

This chain connects TRBV2 to TRBJ2-5; TRBD2 matches at 9 bases. V lost 6 bases to trimming and J lost 5 bases; unmatched junction nucleotides: 16. This CDR3 spans 17 amino acids. Germline CDR1 reads SNHLY; CDR2 reads FYNNEI. The chain's CDR3 is CASRKDRLAGARETQYF. In DNA, the CDR3 is TGTGCCAGCAGAAAAGACAGGTTAGCGGGAGCCCGGGAGACCCAGTACTTC.

The table lists this clone with a count of one. The chain uses TRBV27 and TRBJ1-4, with 7 nucleotides matching TRBD1. The CDR3 spans 14 residues. V dropped 5 bases and J dropped 4; count of bases not matched to a gene: 4. Germline CDR1 and CDR2: MNHEY and SMNVEV (reference sequence). In DNA, the CDR3 is TGTGCCAGCAGTCACCGGGACAGTAATGAAAAACTGTTTTTT. This translates into CASSHRDSNEKLFF. The full variable domain, its missing parts supplied by reference TRBV27 and TRBJ1-4, is EAQVTQNPRYLITVTGKKLTVTCSQNMNHEYMSWYRQDPGLGLRQIYYSMNVEVTDKGDVPEGYKVSRKEKRNFPLILESPSPNQTSLYFCASSHRDSNEKLFFGSGTQLSVL.

The rearrangement joins TRBV28 to TRBJ2-7, with D uncertain. The CDR3 has 10 amino acids. Germline CDR1 is MDHEN and CDR2 is SYDVKM. Trimming cost V 11 bases and J 1 base, with 6 bases left between them. The CDR3 spells CAPPSYEQYF. The CDR3 nucleotides are TGTGCCCCACCATCCTACGAGCAGTACTTC.

The chain carries TRBV30 and TRBJ2-1; TRBD2 aligns across 7 bases. Looked up from germline, CDR1 is GTSNPN and CDR2 is SVGIG (reference sequence). The CDR3 is 14 amino acids. The chain's CDR3 is CASIRGSSYNEQFF. In nucleotides, the CDR3 is TGTGCTTCGATACGCGGGAGTTCCTACAATGAGCAGTTCTTC.

This chain's CDR3 is CASSQLPYIDGYGYTF. The DNA for the CDR3 is TGTGCCAGCAGCCAGCTTCCTTATATCGACGGATATGGCTACACCTTC. The chain carries TRBV28 and TRBJ1-2; D gene unclear. Germline CDR1 reads MDHEN; CDR2 reads SYDVKM. CDR3 length equals 16 residues. The V end was cut by 6 bases, the J end by 5 bases, with 22 bases between.

For the CDR3, the DNA is TGTGCCAGCCACCACCGGGACAGGGGGTACGAGCAGTACTTC. Protein: CASHHRDRGYEQYF. The chain has TRBV28 and TRBJ2-7; 11 nucleotides agree with TRBD1. Trimming at V came to 8 bases and at J to 4 bases, leaving 7 bases not matched to a gene. This CDR3 comprises 14 residues. Germline assignment: CDR1 MDHEN and CDR2 SYDVKM.

The chain uses TRBV5-4 and TRBJ2-3; TRBD1 matches 7 bases. V shed 4 bases and J 4 bases; nucleotides not matched to a gene: 6. This CDR3 has 14 residues. Germline CDR1 SGHNT, CDR2 YYREEE (reference sequence). CDR3 bases: TGTGCCAGCAGCAACGACAGGGCGCCAGATACGCAGTATTTT. Amino acid sequence: CASSNDRAPDTQYF.

The chain couples TRBV5-1 to TRBJ2-1, with D possibly TRBD2 on 6 matching bases. The CDR3 runs 21 residues. V lost 1 base to trimming and J lost 6 bases, with 32 bases between them. The V gene's germline CDR1 is SGHRS and CDR2 YFSETQ. The CDR3 DNA is TGCGCCAGCAGCTTGCGAGGCGGGGACGCCCCATACCGAGGGTGGGCCAATGAGCAGTTCTTC. Translation: CASSLRGGDAPYRGWANEQFF.

This chain links TRBV4-2 with TRBJ1-2; TRBD1 matches 7 bases. This CDR3 region has 17 residues. After removal of 0 bases from V and 2 bases from J, the junction contained 9 bases not matched to a gene. The germline CDR1 and CDR2 sequences are LGHNA and YNFKEQ. CDR3 bases: TGTGCCAGCAGCCAAGAGCCACAGGGGTCCTGGAACTATGGCTACACCTTC. It is translated as CASSQEPQGSWNYGYTF.

This chain links TRBV7-9 with TRBJ1-1; TRBD1 matches at 8 bases. With 4 bases clipped from V and 1 base from J, the junction kept 5 bases outside the gene matches. Germline CDR1 is SEHNR and CDR2 is FQNEAQ (reference sequence). The CDR3 runs 15 residues. Written as DNA, the CDR3 is TGTGCCAGCAGCTCGACGGACAGGGCGAACACTGAAGCTTTCTTT. Its translation is CASSSTDRANTEAFF.

This chain links TRBV5-1 with TRBJ2-7; 8 bases agree with TRBD2. The CDR3 is made up of 13 amino acids. Trimming at V came to 8 bases and at J to 0 bases, leaving 4 bases not matched to a gene. Germline V lookup: CDR1 SGHRS, CDR2 YFSETQ. CDR3 nucleotides: TGCGCCAGTCAGGGACTAGGCTCCTACGAGCAGTACTTC. Amino acid sequence: CASQGLGSYEQYF.

The V call is TRBV11-2, the J call TRBJ1-4, with TRBD1 as a possible D gene (5 bases). V lost 5 bases, J lost 0 bases, and 16 bases lay in between. This CDR3 region has 17 residues. The germline CDR1 and CDR2 sequences are SGHAT and FQNNGV. In DNA form, the CDR3 reads TGTGCCAGCAGCCGACGGTTACAGGCCGCAACTAATGAAAAACTGTTTTTT. Its translation: CASSRRLQAATNEKLFF. Drawing the rest from reference TRBV11-2 and TRBJ1-4, the complete variable domain is EAGVAQSPRYKIIEKRQSVAFWCNPISGHATLYWYQQILGQGPKLLIQFQNNGVVDDSQLPKDRFSAERLKGVDSTLKIQPAKLEDSAVYLCASSRRLQAATNEKLFFGSGTQLSVL.

The CDR3 protein is CASSLVSQIEAFF. The CDR3 coding sequence is TGTGCCAGCAGCTTAGTTTCCCAGATAGAAGCTTTCTTT. V gene TRBV7-9 combines with J gene TRBJ1-1; no clear D. Germline-derived CDR1 and CDR2 are SEHNR and FQNEAQ (reference sequence). The CDR3 extends over 13 amino acids. Trimming removed 1 base at V and 8 bases at J, with 11 bases between. Variable domain in full (rest from reference TRBV7-9 and TRBJ1-1): DTGVSQNPRHKITKRGQNVTFRCDPISEHNRLYWYRQTLGQGPEFLTYFQNEAQLEKSRLLSDRFSAERPKGSFSTLEIQRTEQGDSAMYLCASSLVSQIEAFFGQGTRLTVV.

This sequence joins TRBV6-5 and TRBJ1-1, with unresolved D. Trimming cost V 2 bases and J 5 bases, with 9 bases left between them. CDR1 is MNHEY and CDR2 is SVGAGI in the germline V gene. The CDR3 spans 13 residues. CDR3 sequence (DNA): TGTGCCAGCAGTTACCATGGGAAGACTGAAGCTTTCTTT. This gives the protein CASSYHGKTEAFF.

The chain uses TRBV28 and TRBJ1-2; D unclear. Trimming took off 6 bases at V and 8 bases at J, with 22 bases between the two ends. CDR3 length equals 15 residues. The germline CDR1 and CDR2 sequences are MDHEN and SYDVKM. The CDR3 is CASSPVKLLRFGYTF. The CDR3 coding sequence is TGTGCCAGCAGCCCTGTAAAACTCCTCCGTTTCGGCTACACCTTC.

This clone was counted once. This chain joins TRBV11-2 and TRBJ2-5; D gene unclear. The CDR3 length is 13 residues. V shed 1 base and J shed 5 bases, with 8 bases lying between them. Germline values: CDR1 SGHAT, CDR2 FQNNGV. This CDR3 reads CASSLVWRETQYF. For the CDR3, the DNA is TGTGCCAGCAGCTTAGTCTGGCGGGAGACCCAGTACTTC.

This sequence joins TRBV7-9 and TRBJ2-1; tentatively, D is TRBD2 (5 bases). The CDR3 is made up of 10 amino acids. Per the germline V gene, CDR1 is SEHNR and CDR2 is FQNEAQ (reference sequence). The CDR3 spells CAIRGFEQFF. In DNA, the CDR3 is TGTGCAATACGCGGGTTTGAGCAGTTCTTC. Supplemented by reference TRBV7-9 and TRBJ2-1, the full variable domain reads DTGVSQNPRHKITKRGQNVTFRCDPISEHNRLYWYRQTLGQGPEFLTYFQNEAQLEKSRLLSDRFSAERPKGSFSTLEIQRTEQGDSAMYLCAIRGFEQFFGPGTRLTVL.

J is TRBJ1-2 and V is TRBV7-8; D is uncertain. CDR3 length: 15 residues. Germline CDR1 SGHVS, CDR2 FQNEAQ. With 1 base removed from V and 3 bases from J, the gap between germline ends came to 12 bases. CDR3 sequence (DNA): TGTGCCAGCAGCTTAGACGTCCGGGCCTACTATGGCTACACCTTC. This translates into CASSLDVRAYYGYTF. The full variable domain, rest sourced from reference TRBV7-8 and TRBJ1-2, is GAGVSQSPRYKVAKRGQDVALRCDPISGHVSLFWYQQALGQGPEFLTYFQNEAQLDKSGLPSDRFFAERPEGSVSTLKIQRTQQEDSAVYLCASSLDVRAYYGYTFGSGTRLTVV.

CDR3 loop: CARMWAGVSSYNEQFF. CDR3 nucleotide sequence: TGTGCCAGAATGTGGGCGGGAGTTAGCTCCTACAATGAGCAGTTCTTC. This rearrangement joins TRBV5-3 to TRBJ2-1; 7 bases line up with TRBD2. TRBV5-3 is an open reading frame, and its role is uncertain. V lost 6 bases, J lost 0 bases, and 9 bases stayed unmatched. The CDR3 runs to 16 residues.

The V call is TRBV27, the J call TRBJ2-1; the D is unclear. Germline CDR1 reads MNHEY; CDR2 reads SMNVEV (reference sequence). The CDR3 sequence is 12 residues long. V was shortened by 5 bases and J by 5 bases, with 7 bases between the two germline ends. In nucleotides, the CDR3 is TGTGCCAGCAGTCCCCCGGACAATGAGCAGTTCTTC. Protein sequence: CASSPPDNEQFF.

This clone was seen only once. This chain links TRBV7-3 with TRBJ2-6; unclear D gene. CDR1 and CDR2 (germline): SGHTA, FQGTGA. The CDR3 is 12 amino acids. Between the trimmed V and J ends, which lost 5 bases and 9 bases, there was a span of 8 bases. The CDR3 loop reads CASSASGNVLTF. In nucleotides, the CDR3 is TGTGCCAGCAGCGCCAGTGGCAACGTCCTGACTTTC.